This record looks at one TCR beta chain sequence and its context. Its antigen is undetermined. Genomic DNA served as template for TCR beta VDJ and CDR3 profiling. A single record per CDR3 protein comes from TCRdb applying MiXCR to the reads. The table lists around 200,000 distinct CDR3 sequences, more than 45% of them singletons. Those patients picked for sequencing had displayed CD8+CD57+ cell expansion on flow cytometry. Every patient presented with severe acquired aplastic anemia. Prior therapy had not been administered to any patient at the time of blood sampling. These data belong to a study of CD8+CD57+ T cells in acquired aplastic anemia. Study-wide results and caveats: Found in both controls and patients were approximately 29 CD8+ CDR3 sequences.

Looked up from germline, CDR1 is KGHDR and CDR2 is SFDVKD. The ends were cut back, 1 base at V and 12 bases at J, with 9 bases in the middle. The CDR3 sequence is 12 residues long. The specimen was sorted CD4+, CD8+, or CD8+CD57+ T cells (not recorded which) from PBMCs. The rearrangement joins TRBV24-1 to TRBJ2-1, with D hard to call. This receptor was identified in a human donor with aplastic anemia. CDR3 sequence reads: CATSDFPRRQFF. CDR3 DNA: TGTGCCACCAGTGATTTTCCCCGAAGGCAGTTCTTC.